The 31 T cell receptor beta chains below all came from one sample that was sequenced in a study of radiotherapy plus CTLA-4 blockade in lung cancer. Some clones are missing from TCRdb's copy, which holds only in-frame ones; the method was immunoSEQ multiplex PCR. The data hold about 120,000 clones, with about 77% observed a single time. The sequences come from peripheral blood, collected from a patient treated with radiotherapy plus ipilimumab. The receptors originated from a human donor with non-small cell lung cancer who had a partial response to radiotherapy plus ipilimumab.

This CDR3 reads CASSSDRGYNSPLHF. The CDR3, as DNA: TGTGCCAGCAGCTCAGACAGGGGCTATAATTCACCCCTCCACTTT. The rearrangement links TRBV5-6 to TRBJ1-6; 8 positions agree with TRBD1. Losses at the gene ends were 3 bases for V and 3 bases for J; bases not matched to a gene: 2. The CDR3 contains 15 residues. CDR1 is SGHDT and CDR2 is YYEEEE in the germline V gene.

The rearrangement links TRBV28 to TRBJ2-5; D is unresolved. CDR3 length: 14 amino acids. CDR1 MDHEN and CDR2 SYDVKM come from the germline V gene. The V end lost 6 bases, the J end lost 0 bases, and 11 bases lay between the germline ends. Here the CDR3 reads CASRSMTYQETQYF. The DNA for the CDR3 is TGTGCCAGCAGGTCCATGACTTACCAAGAGACCCAGTACTTC. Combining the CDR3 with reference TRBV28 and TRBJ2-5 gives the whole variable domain DVKVTQSSRYLVKRTGEKVFLECVQDMDHENMFWYRQDPGLGLRLIYFSYDVKMKEKGDIPEGYSVSREKKERFSLILESASTNQTSMYLCASRSMTYQETQYFGPGTRLLVL.

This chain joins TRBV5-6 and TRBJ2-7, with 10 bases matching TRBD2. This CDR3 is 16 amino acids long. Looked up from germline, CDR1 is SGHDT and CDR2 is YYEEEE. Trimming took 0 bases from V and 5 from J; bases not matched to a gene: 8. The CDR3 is CASSLAGGLAIHEQYF. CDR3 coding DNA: TGTGCCAGCAGCTTGGCCGGGGGACTAGCGATCCACGAGCAGTACTTC. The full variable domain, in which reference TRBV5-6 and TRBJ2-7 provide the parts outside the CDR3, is DAGVTQSPTHLIKTRGQQVTLRCSPKSGHDTVSWYQQALGQGPQFIFQYYEEEERQRGNFPDRFSGHQFPNYSSELNVNALLLGDSALYLCASSLAGGLAIHEQYFGPGTRLTVT.

The CDR3: CASRALTSGGTGELFF. For the CDR3, the DNA is TGTGCCAGCAGGGCCTTGACTAGCGGGGGGACCGGGGAGCTGTTTTTT. V gene TRBV28 combines with J gene TRBJ2-2, with 13 bases that match TRBD2. CDR1 and CDR2 from the germline V gene are MDHEN and SYDVKM. J lost 5 bases, V lost 6 bases, and 6 bases had no gene match. This CDR3 contains 16 residues.

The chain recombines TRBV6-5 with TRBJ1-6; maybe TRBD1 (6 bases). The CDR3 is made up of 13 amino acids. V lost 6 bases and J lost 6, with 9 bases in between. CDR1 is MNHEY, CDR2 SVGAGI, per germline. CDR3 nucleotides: TGTGCCAGCAGCCAGGGGCTTAATTCACCCCTCCACTTT. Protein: CASSQGLNSPLHF.

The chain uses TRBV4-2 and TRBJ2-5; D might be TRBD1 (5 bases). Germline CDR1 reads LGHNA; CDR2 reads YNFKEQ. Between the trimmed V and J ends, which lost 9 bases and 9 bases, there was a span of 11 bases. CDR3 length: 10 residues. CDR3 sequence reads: CARLPRAQYF. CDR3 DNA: TGTGCCAGGCTCCCCAGGGCCCAGTACTTC.

CDR3 nucleotides: TGCGCCAGCAGTCAATCAAGGCGGGAGGGTAACAATGAGCAGTTCTTC. This codes for CASSQSRREGNNEQFF. The chain links TRBV23-1 to TRBJ2-1; 9 nucleotides agree with TRBD2. TRBV23-1 is an ORF; its function is uncertain. V gave up 0 bases and J gave up 5 bases; unmatched junction bases: 5. The CDR3 runs 16 residues.

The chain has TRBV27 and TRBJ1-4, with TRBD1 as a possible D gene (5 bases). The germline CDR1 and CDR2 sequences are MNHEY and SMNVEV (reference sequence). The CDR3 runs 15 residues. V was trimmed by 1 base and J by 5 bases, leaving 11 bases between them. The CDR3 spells CASSLWGDGNEKLFF. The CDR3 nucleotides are TGTGCCAGCAGTTTATGGGGGGATGGGAATGAAAAACTGTTTTTT.

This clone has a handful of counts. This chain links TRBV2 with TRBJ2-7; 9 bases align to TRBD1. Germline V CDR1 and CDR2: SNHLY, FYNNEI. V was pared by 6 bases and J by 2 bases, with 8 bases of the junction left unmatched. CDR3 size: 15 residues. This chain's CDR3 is CASRGGTGSTYEQYF. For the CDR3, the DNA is TGTGCCAGCAGGGGGGGGACAGGGTCTACCTACGAGCAGTACTTC.

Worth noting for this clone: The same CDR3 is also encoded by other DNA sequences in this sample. The CDR3 nucleotides are TGTGCCAGCAGCTTAGGACAGGGGTCCACTGAAGCTTTCTTT. Translating gives CASSLGQGSTEAFF. The chain is built from TRBV11-2 and TRBJ1-1; 8 nucleotides line up with TRBD1. V dropped 1 base and J dropped 4; count of bases not matched to a gene: 2. The CDR3 has 14 amino acids. Looked up from germline, CDR1 is SGHAT and CDR2 is FQNNGV.

The CDR3 DNA is TGTGCCAGCAGCTTAAAGAAGGGGATGGGGACTGAAGCTTTCTTT. Its translation is CASSLKKGMGTEAFF. The chain carries TRBV7-4 and TRBJ1-1; a weak D match, TRBD1 (5 bases). V was clipped by 2 bases and J by 5 bases, with 15 bases between them. Germline CDR1 is SGHVT and CDR2 is SQSDAQ. The CDR3 runs 15 residues.

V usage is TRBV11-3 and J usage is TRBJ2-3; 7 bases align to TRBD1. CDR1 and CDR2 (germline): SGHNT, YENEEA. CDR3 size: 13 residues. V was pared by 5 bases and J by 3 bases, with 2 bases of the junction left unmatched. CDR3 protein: CASSHRGTDTQYF. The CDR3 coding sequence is TGTGCCAGCAGCCACAGGGGAACAGATACGCAGTATTTT. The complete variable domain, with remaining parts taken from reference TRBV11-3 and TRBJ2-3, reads EAGVVQSPRYKIIEKKQPVAFWCNPISGHNTLYWYLQNLGQGPELLIRYENEEAVDDSQLPKDRFSAERLKGVDSTLKIQPAELGDSAVYLCASSHRGTDTQYFGPGTRLTVL.

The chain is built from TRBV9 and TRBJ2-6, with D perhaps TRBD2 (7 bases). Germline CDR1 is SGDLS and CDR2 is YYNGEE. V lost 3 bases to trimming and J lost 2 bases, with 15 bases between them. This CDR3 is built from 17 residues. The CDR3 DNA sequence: TGTGCCAGCAGCGCAAGGGAGGGGGGGCCTGGGGCCAACGTCCTGACTTTC. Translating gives CASSAREGGPGANVLTF.

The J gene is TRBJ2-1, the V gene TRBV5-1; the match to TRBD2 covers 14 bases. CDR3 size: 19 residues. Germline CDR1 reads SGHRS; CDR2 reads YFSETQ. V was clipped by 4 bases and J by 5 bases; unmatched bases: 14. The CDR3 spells CASSRRGLAGGRANNEQFF. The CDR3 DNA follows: TGCGCCAGCAGCCGGCGAGGACTAGCGGGAGGTAGGGCGAACAATGAGCAGTTCTTC.

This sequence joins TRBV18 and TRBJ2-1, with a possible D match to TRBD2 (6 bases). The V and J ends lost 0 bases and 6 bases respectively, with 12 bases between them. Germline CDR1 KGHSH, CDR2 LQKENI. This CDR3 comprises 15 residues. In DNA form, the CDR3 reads TGTGCCAGCTCACCACCTGTGACTAGGTTCAATGAGCAGTTCTTC. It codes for CASSPPVTRFNEQFF.

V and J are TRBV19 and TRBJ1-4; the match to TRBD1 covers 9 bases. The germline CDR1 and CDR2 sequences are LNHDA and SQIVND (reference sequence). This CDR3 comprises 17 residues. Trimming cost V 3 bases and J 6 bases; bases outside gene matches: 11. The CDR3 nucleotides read TGTGCCAGTAGTATCCCGGTTGGGACAGGGCATTATGAAAAACTGTTTTTT. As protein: CASSIPVGTGHYEKLFF. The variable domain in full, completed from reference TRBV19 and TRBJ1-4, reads DGGITQSPKYLFRKEGQNVTLSCEQNLNHDAMYWYRQDPGQGLRLIYYSQIVNDFQKGDIAEGYSVSREKKESFPLTVTSAQKNPTAFYLCASSIPVGTGHYEKLFFGSGTQLSVL.

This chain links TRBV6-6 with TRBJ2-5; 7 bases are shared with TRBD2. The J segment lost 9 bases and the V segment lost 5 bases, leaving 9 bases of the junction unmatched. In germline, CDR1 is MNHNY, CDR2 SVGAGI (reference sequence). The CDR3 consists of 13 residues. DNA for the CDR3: TGTGCCAGCAGTCAGACACCACGGGGGGCCCAGTACTTC. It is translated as CASSQTPRGAQYF.

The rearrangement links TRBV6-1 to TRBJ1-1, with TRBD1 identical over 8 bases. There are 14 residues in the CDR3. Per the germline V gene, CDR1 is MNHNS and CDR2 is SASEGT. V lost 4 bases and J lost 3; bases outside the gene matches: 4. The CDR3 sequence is CASSAQGGDTEAFF. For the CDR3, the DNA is TGTGCCAGCAGTGCACAGGGGGGGGACACTGAAGCTTTCTTT.

CDR3 bases: TGTGCCAGTAGGCCGGGACAGGTTCTCTCTGGGGCCAACGTCCTGACTTTC. Its protein product is CASRPGQVLSGANVLTF. The chain couples TRBV19 to TRBJ2-6; 8 bases are a match to TRBD1. After removal of 6 bases from V and 0 bases from J, the junction contained 7 bases not matched to a gene. Germline CDR1 reads LNHDA; CDR2 reads SQIVND (reference sequence). This CDR3 has 17 residues.

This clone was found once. The CDR3 spells CASTESRDWETQYF. In nucleotides, the CDR3 is TGTGCCAGTACCGAGAGCCGGGACTGGGAGACCCAGTACTTC. The chain joins TRBV19 to TRBJ2-5, with D perhaps TRBD2 (6 bases). This CDR3 region has 14 residues. Trimming cost V 7 bases and J 5 bases, with 17 bases left between them. Per the germline V gene, CDR1 is LNHDA and CDR2 is SQIVND (reference sequence).

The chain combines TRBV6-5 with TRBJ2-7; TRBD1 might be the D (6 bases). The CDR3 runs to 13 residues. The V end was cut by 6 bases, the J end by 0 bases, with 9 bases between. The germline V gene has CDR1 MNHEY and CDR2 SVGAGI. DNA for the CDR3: TGTGCCAGCAGACTACAGGGCTCCTACGAGCAGTACTTC. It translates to CASRLQGSYEQYF.

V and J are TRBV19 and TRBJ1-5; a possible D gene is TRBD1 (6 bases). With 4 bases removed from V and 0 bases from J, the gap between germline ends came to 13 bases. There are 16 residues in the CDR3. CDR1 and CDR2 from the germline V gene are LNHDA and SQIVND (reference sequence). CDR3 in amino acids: CASSTNGQLSNQPQHF. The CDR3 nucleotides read TGTGCCAGTAGTACTAATGGACAGCTTAGCAATCAGCCCCAGCATTTT.

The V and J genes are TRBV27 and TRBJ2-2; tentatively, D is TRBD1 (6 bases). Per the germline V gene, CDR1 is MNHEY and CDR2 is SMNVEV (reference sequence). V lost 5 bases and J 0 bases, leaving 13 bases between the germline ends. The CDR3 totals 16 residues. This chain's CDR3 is CASSLNRAANTGELFF. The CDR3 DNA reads TGTGCCAGCAGTCTCAACAGGGCTGCGAACACCGGGGAGCTGTTTTTT.

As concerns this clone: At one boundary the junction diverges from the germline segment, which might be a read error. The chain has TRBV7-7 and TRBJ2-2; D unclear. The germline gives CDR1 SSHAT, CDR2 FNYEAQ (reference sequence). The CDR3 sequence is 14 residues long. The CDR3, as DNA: TGTGCTAGCAGCTTAGAAGGAGTCACCGGGGAGCTGTTTTTT. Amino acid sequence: CASSLEGVTGELFF.

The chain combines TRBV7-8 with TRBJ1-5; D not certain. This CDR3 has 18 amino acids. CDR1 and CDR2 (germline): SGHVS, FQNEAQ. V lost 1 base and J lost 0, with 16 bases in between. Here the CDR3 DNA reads TGTGCCAGCAGCTTAGTAGTATGGGCAGCTTATAGCAATCAGCCCCAGCATTTT. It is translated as CASSLVVWAAYSNQPQHF.

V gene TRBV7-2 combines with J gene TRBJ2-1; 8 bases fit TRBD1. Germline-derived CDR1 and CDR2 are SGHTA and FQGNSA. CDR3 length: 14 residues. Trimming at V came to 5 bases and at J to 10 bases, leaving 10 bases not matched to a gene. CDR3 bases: TGTGCCAGCAGCCAAAGGACAGGGACGCAGGAGCAGTTCTTC. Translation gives CASSQRTGTQEQFF.

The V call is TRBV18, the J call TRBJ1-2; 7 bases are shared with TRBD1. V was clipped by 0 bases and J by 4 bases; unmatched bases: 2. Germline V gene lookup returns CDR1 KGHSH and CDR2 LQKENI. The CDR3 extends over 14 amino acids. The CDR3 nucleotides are TGTGCCAGCTCACCACCGGGACAGATCTATGGCTACACCTTC. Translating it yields CASSPPGQIYGYTF.

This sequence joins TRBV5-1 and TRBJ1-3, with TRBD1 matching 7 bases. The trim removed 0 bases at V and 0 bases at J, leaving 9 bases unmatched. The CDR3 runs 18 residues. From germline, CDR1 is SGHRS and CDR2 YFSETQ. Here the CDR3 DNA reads TGCGCCAGCAGCTTGGACCCTCCACAGGGGACCTCTGGAAACACCATATATTTT. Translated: CASSLDPPQGTSGNTIYF.

The CDR3 here is CASSLKGLGTDTQYF. CDR3 in DNA: TGTGCCAGCAGCCTGAAGGGACTAGGGACAGATACGCAGTATTTT. The chain recombines TRBV7-9 with TRBJ2-3; TRBD2 matches 8 bases. The CDR3 is 15 residues long. J lost 3 bases, V lost 5 bases, and 7 bases had no gene match. CDR1 and CDR2 from the germline V gene are SEHNR and FQNEAQ (reference sequence).

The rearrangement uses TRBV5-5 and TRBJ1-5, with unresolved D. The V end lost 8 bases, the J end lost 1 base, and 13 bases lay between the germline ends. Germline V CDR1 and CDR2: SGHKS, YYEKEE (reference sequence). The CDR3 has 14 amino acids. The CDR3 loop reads CASRVGLSNQPQHF. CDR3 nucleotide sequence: TGTGCCAGTAGGGTTGGACTAAGCAATCAGCCCCAGCATTTT.

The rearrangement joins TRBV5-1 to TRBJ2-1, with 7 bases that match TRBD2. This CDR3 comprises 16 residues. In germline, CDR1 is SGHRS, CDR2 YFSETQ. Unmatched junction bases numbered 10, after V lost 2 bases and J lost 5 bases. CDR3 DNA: TGCGCCAGCAGCTTTGGGGGGGGAGGGCCGCACAATGAGCAGTTCTTC. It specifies CASSFGGGGPHNEQFF.